This T cell receptor (beta chain) was obtained from a study of OX40 agonist ivuxolimab in advanced cancers. About the study: Enrolled patients in dose escalation had cancers that were hepatocellular carcinoma, melanoma, renal cell or head and neck cancer. Males comprised 82.7% of the group, whose mean age was roughly 64 years (range about 20 to 85). Findings and limits, study-wide: Those patients achieving a partial response at 0.1-3.0 mg/kg showed among the lowest clonal expansion.

CDR3 size: 17 residues. Trimming stripped 7 bases from V and 2 bases from J, with 23 bases between. CDR1 is SGDLS and CDR2 is YYNGEE in the germline V gene. Only in-frame clones appear in the TCRdb table, and some are missing; sequencing was by immunoSEQ multiplex PCR. The sample lists about 99,000 clones, about 96% occurring once. As concerns this clone: Its target is unknown.

The rearrangement joins TRBV9 to TRBJ2-3; D may be TRBD2 (6 bases). This sample comprised CD4+ or CD8+ T cells sorted from blood, obtained in a trial of the OX40 agonist ivuxolimab. The receptor's source is an adult with an advanced solid tumor such as melanoma, head and neck, liver or kidney cancer. This CDR3 is CASSPTPGGLITDTQYF. In nucleotides, the CDR3 is TGTGCCAGCTCCCCCACCCCCGGGGGACTGATCACAGATACGCAGTATTTT.